Presented here are 2 T cell receptor beta chains from one specimen sequenced in a study of cytomegalovirus exposure and HLA in healthy donors. Primers included in the PCR were 60 Vbeta and 13 Jbeta primers. Method: immunoSEQ multiplex PCR; TCRdb's copy keeps in-frame clones and lacks some. The data show 120,000 or so clones, about 83% seen once. Input material: PBMCs. These receptor sequences come from a woman between 35 and 50 years old in good health and CMV-seropositive.

V and J are TRBV2 and TRBJ2-1, with 10 bases fitting TRBD1. The germline V gene has CDR1 SNHLY and CDR2 FYNNEI. The CDR3 loop spans 16 amino acids. The junction had 11 bases not matched to a gene; V was cut back by 5 bases and J by 7 bases. In nucleotides, the CDR3 is TGTGCCAGCAGTTTCCGGGACAGGGGAGTTTGGAATGAGCAGTTCTTC. The encoded protein is CASSFRDRGVWNEQFF.

The chain couples TRBV4-3 to TRBJ2-1; the match to TRBD2 covers 8 bases. Trimming took 0 bases from V and 8 from J; bases not matched to a gene: 12. There are 17 residues in the CDR3. Germline V lookup: CDR1 LGHNA, CDR2 YSLEER. CDR3 bases: TGCGCCAGCAGCCAAGACCAGGGAGCGGGAGCCTCCTATGAGCAGTTCTTC. Its protein product is CASSQDQGAGASYEQFF.